This T cell receptor beta chain was sequenced during a study of cytomegalovirus exposure and HLA in healthy donors. Trimming left V 5 bases short and J 1 base short, with 8 bases between. There are 13 residues in the CDR3. Germline CDR1 and CDR2: SGHTA and FQGNSA. The study ran its PCR with 60 Vbeta and 13 Jbeta primers. The data were produced by immunoSEQ multiplex PCR, yet TCRdb's version contains in-frame clones alone and is incomplete. In the table there are about 98,000 clones, less than 70% of which are singletons. The donors (healthy individuals) were bone marrow donors. The receptor was isolated from a female donor in good health and CMV-seronegative. The sample taken for sequencing was PBMCs. The chain links TRBV7-2 to TRBJ1-2; D may be TRBD1 (6 bases). DNA for the CDR3: TGTGCCAGCAGCCCGGACAGTAACTATGGCTACACCTTC. Translating gives CASSPDSNYGYTF.